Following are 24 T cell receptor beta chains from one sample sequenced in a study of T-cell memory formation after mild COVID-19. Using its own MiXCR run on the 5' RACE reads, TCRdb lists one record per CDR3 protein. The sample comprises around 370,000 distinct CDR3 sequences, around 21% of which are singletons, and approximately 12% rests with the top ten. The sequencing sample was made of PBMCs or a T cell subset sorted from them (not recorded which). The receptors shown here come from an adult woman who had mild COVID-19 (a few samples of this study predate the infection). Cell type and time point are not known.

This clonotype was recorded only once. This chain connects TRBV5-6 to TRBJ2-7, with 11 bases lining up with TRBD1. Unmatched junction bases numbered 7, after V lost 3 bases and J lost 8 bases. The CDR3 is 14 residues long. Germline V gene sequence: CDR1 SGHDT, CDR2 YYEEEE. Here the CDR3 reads CASSYGTGGDQQYF. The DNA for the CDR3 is TGTGCCAGCAGCTACGGGACAGGGGGAGATCAGCAGTACTTC.

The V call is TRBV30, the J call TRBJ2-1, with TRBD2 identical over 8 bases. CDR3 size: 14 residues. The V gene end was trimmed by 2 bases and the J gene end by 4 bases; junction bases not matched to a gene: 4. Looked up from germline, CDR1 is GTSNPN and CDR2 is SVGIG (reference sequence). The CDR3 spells CAWSREGVYNEQFF. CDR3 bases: TGTGCCTGGAGTCGGGAGGGGGTGTACAATGAGCAGTTCTTC. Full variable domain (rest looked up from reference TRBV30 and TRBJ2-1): SQTIHQWPATLVQPVGSPLSLECTVEGTSNPNLYWYRQAAGRGLQLLFYSVGIGQISSEVPQNLSASRPQDRQFILSSKKLLLSDSGFYLCAWSREGVYNEQFFGPGTRLTVL.

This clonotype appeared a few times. The CDR3 bases are TGTGCCATCAGTGACGGGCAGGCCTACGAGCAGTACTTC. It encodes CAISDGQAYEQYF. This chain uses TRBV10-3 with TRBJ2-7; no firm D call. There are 13 residues in the CDR3. Looked up from germline, CDR1 is ENHRY and CDR2 is SYGVKD. V was clipped by 3 bases and J by 2 bases, with 8 bases between them.

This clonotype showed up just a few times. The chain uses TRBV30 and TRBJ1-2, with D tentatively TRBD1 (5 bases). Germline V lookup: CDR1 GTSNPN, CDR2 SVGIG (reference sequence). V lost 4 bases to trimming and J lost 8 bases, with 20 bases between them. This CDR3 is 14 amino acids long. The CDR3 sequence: CAWTLSRTRKGYTF. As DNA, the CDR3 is TGTGCCTGGACCTTATCCCGGACAAGAAAGGGCTACACCTTC.

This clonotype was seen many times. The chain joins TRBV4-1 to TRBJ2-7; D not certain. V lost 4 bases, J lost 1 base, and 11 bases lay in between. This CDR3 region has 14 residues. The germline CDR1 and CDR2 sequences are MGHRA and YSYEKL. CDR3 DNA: TGCGCCAGCAGCCCCTTAACCGGGTCCTACGAGCAGTACTTC. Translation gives CASSPLTGSYEQYF.

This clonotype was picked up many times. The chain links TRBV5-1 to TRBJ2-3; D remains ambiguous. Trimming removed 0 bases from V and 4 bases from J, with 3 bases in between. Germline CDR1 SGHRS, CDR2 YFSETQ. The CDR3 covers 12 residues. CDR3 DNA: TGCGCCAGCAGCTTGGGTTCAGATACGCAGTATTTT. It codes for CASSLGSDTQYF.

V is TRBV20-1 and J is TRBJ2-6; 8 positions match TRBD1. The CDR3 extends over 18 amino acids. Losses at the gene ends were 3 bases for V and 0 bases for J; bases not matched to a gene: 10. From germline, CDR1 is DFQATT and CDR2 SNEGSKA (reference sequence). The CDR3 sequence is CSARPRGHLSSGANVLTF. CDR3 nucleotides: TGCAGTGCTAGGCCCAGGGGGCACCTTTCCTCTGGGGCCAACGTCCTGACTTTC.

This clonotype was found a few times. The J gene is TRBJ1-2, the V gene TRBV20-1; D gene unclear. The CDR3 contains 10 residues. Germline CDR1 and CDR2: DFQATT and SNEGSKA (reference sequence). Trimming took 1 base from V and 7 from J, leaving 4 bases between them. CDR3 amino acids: CSARGIGYTF. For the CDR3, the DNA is TGCAGTGCTAGAGGAATTGGCTACACCTTC.

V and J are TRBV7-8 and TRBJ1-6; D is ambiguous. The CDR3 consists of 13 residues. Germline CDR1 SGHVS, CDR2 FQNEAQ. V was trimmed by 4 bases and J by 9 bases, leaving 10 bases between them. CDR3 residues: CASSSRPGSPLHF. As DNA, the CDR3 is TGTGCCAGCAGCTCCAGGCCGGGTTCACCCCTCCACTTT.

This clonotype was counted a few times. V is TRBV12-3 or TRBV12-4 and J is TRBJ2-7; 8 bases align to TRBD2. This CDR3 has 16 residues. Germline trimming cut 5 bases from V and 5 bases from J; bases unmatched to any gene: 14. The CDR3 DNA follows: TGTGCCAGCAGTCTGATGTCGGGGGGGCCGGGGAACGAGCAGTACTTC. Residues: CASSLMSGGPGNEQYF.

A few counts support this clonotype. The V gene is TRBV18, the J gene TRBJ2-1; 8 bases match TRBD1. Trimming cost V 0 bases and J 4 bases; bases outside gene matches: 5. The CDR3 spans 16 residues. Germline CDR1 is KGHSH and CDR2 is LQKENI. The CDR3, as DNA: TGTGCCAGCTCACCACCGATGGGACAGGAATACAATGAGCAGTTCTTC. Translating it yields CASSPPMGQEYNEQFF.

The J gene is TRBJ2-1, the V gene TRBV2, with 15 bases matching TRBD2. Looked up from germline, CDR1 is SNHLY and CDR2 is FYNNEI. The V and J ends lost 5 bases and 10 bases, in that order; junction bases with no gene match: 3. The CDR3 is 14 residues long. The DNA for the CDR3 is TGTGCCAGCAGTCCCGGGACTAGCGGGAGGGAGCAGTTCTTC. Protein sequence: CASSPGTSGREQFF. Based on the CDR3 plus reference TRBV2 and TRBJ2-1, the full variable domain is EPEVTQTPSHQVTQMGQEVILRCVPISNHLYFYWYRQILGQKVEFLVSFYNNEISEKSEIFDDQFSVERPDGSNFTLKIRSTKLEDSAMYFCASSPGTSGREQFFGPGTRLTVL.

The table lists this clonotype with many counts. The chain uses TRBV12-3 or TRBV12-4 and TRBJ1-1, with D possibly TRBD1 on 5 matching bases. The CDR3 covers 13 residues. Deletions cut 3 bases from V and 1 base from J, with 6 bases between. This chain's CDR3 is CASSLDTNTEAFF. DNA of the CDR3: TGTGCCAGCAGTTTGGACACGAACACTGAAGCTTTCTTT.

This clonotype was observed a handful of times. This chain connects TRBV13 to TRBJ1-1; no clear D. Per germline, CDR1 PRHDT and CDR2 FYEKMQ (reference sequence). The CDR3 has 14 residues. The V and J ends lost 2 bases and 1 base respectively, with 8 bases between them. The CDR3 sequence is CASSLTWENTEAFF. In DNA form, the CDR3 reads TGTGCCAGCAGCTTAACTTGGGAGAACACTGAAGCTTTCTTT.

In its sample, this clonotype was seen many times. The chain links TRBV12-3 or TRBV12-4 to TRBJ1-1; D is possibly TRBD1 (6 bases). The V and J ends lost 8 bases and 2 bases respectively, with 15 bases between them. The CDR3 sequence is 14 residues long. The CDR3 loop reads CASVRGGANTEAFF. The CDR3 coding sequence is TGTGCCAGCGTCCGGGGGGGGGCCAACACTGAAGCTTTCTTT.

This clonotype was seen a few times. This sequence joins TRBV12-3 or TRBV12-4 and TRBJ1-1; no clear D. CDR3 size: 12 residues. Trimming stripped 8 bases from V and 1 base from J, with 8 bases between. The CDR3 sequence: CASGRGNTEAFF. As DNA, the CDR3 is TGTGCCAGCGGGCGGGGGAACACTGAAGCTTTCTTT.

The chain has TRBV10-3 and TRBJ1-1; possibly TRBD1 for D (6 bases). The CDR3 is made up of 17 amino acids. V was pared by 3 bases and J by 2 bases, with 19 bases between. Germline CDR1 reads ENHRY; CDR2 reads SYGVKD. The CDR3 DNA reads TGTGCCATCAGTGATCCCTACGTTGGGACACGTAACACTGAAGCTTTCTTT. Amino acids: CAISDPYVGTRNTEAFF.

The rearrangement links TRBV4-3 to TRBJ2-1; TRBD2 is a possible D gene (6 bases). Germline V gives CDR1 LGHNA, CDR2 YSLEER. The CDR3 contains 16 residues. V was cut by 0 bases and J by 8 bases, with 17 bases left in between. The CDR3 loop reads CASSQDTGVEGDEQFF. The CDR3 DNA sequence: TGCGCCAGCAGCCAAGATACGGGGGTAGAGGGCGATGAGCAGTTCTTC.

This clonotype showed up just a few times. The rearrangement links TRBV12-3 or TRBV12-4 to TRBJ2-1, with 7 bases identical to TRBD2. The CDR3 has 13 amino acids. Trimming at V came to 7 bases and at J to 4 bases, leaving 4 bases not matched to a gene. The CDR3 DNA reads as TGTGCCAGCAAGCGGGGCACTTACAATGAGCAGTTCTTC. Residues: CASKRGTYNEQFF.

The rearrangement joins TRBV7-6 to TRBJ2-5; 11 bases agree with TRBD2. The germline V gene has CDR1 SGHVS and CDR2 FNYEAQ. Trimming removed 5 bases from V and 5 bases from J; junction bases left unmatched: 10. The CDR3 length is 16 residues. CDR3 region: CASSAMTSGMGETQYF. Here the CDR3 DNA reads TGTGCCAGCAGCGCCATGACTAGCGGGATGGGGGAGACCCAGTACTTC.

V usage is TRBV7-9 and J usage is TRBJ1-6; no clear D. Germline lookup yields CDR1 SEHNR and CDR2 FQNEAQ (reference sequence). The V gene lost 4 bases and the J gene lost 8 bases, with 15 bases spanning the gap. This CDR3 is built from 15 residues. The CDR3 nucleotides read TGTGCCAGCAGCTCATCCTATCCGCGTTATTCACCCCTCCACTTT. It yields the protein CASSSSYPRYSPLHF. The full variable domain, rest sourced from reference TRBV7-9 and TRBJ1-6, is DTGVSQNPRHKITKRGQNVTFRCDPISEHNRLYWYRQTLGQGPEFLTYFQNEAQLEKSRLLSDRFSAERPKGSFSTLEIQRTEQGDSAMYLCASSSSYPRYSPLHFGNGTRLTVT.

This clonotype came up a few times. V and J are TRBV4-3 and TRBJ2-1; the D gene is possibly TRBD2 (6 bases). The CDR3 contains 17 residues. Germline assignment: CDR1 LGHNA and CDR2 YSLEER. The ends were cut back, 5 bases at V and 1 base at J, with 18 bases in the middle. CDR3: CASSYIAVDYSYNEQFF. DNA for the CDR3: TGCGCCAGCAGCTATATTGCGGTGGACTATTCCTACAATGAGCAGTTCTTC.

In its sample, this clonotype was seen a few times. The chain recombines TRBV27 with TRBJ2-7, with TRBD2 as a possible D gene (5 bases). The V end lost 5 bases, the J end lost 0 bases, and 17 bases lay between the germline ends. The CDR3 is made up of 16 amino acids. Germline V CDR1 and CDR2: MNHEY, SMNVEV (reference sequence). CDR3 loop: CASSPGVSLSSYEQYF. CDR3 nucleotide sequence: TGTGCCAGCAGTCCCGGGGTTAGCCTGAGCTCCTACGAGCAGTACTTC.

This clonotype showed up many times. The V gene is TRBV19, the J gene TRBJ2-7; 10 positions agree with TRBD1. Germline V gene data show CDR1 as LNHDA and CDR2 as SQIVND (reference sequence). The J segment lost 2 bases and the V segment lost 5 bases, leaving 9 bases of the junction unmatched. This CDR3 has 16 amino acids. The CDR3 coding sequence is TGTGCCAGTAGTTACTCCTCCGGGACAGGGGCCTACGAGCAGTACTTC. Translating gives CASSYSSGTGAYEQYF.